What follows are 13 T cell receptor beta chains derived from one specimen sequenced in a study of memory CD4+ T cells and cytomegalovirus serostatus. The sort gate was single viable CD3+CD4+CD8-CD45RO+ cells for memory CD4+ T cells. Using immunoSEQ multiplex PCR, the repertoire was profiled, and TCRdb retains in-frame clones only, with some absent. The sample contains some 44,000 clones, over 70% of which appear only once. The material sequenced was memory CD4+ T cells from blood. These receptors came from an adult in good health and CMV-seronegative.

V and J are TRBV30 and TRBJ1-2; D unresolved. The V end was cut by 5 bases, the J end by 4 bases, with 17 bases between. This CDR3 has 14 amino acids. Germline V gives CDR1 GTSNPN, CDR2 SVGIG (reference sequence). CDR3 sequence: CAWGGSSRPYGYTF. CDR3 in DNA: TGTGCCTGGGGCGGGTCCTCCCGTCCCTATGGCTACACCTTC.

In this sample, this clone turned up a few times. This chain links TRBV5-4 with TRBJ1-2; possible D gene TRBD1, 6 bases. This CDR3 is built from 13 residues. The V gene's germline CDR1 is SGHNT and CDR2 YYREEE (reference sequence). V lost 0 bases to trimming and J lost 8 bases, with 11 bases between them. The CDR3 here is CASSLEGGIGYTF. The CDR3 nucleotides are TGTGCCAGCAGCTTGGAAGGGGGGATCGGCTACACCTTC.

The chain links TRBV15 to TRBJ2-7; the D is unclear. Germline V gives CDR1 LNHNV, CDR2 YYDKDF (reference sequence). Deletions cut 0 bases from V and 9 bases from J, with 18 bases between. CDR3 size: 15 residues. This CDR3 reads CATSRDLTSSHWQYF. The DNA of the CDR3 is TGTGCCACCAGCAGAGATCTGACTTCTTCTCATTGGCAGTACTTC.

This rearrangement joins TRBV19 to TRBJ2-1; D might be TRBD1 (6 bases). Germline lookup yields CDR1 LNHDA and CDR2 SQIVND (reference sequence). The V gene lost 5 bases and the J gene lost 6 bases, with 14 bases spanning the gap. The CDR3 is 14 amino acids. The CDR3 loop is CASSVQGPSNEQFF. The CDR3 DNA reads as TGTGCCAGTAGTGTCCAGGGGCCGTCCAATGAGCAGTTCTTC.

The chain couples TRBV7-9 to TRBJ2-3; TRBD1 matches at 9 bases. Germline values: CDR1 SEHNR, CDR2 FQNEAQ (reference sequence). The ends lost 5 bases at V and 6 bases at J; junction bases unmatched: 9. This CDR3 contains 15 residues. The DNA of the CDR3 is TGTGCCAGCAGCCGATCACAGGGGGCGTGGGATACGCAGTATTTT. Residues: CASSRSQGAWDTQYF. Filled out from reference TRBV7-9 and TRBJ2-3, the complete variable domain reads DTGVSQNPRHKITKRGQNVTFRCDPISEHNRLYWYRQTLGQGPEFLTYFQNEAQLEKSRLLSDRFSAERPKGSFSTLEIQRTEQGDSAMYLCASSRSQGAWDTQYFGPGTRLTVL.

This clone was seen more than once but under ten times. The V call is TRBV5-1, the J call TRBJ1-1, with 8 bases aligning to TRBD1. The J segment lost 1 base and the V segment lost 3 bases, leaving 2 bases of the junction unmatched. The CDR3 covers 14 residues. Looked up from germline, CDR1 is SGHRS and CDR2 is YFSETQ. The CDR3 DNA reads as TGCGCCAGCAGCTCGGGGACAGGGAACACTGAAGCTTTCTTT. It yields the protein CASSSGTGNTEAFF.

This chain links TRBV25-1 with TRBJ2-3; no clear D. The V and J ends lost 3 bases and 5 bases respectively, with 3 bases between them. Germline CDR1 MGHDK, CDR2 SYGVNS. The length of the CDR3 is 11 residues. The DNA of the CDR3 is TGTGCCAGCAGTGACCTAGATACGCAGTATTTT. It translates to CASSDLDTQYF.

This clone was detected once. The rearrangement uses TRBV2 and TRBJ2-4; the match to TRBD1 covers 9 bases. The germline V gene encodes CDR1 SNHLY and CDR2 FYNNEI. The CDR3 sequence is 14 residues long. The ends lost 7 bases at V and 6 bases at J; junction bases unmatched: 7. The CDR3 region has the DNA TGTGCCAGCAAGATACAGGGACAGGGAAACATTCAGTACTTC. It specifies CASKIQGQGNIQYF.

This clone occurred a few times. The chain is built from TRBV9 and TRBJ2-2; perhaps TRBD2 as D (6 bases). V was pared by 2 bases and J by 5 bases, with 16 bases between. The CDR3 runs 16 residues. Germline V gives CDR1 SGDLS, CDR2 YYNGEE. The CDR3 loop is CASSVGAGGETGELFF. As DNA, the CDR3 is TGTGCCAGCAGCGTCGGGGCTGGAGGGGAAACCGGGGAGCTGTTTTTT. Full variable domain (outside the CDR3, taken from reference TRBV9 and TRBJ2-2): DSGVTQTPKHLITATGQRVTLRCSPRSGDLSVYWYQQSLDQGLQFLIQYYNGEERAKGNILERFSAQQFPDLHSELNLSSLELGDSALYFCASSVGAGGETGELFFGEGSRLTVL.

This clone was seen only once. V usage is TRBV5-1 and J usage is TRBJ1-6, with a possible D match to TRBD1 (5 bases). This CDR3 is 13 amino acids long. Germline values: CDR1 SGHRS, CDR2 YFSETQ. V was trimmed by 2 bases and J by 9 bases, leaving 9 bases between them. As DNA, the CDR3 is TGCGCCAGCAGCTTAGGGACCCCTTCACCCCTCCACTTT. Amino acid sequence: CASSLGTPSPLHF. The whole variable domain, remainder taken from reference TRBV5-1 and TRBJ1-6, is KAGVTQTPRYLIKTRGQQVTLSCSPISGHRSVSWYQQTPGQGLQFLFEYFSETQRNKGNFPGRFSGRQFSNSRSEMNVSTLELGDSALYLCASSLGTPSPLHFGNGTRLTVT.

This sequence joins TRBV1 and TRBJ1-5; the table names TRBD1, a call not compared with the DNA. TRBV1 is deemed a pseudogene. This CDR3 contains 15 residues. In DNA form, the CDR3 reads TGCACCAGCAGCAGCCAAGCAGGTCGCAATCAGCCCCAGCATTTT. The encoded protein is CTSSSQAGRNQPQHF.

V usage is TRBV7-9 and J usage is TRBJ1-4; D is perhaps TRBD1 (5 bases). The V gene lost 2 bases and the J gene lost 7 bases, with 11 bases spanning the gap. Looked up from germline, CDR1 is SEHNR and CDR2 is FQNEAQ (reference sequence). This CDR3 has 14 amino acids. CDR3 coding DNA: TGTGCCAGCAGCTTAATGGGGCGAGGTGAAAAACTGTTTTTT. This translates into CASSLMGRGEKLFF.

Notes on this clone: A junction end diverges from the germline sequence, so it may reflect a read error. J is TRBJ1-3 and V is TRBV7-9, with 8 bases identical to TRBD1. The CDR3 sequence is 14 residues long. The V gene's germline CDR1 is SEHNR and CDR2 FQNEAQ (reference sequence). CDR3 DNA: TGTGCCAGCAGCCTGGGACAGGCTGGGAACACCATATATTTT. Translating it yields CASSLGQAGNTIYF.